What follows is one TCR beta chain and its context. The CDR3 covers 14 residues. The V and J ends lost 3 bases and 7 bases respectively, with 12 bases between them. Looked up from germline, CDR1 is LGHNA and CDR2 is YSLEER. The data belong to a study of shared clonotypes between healthy human individuals. Here immunoSEQ multiplex PCR was the method, and the copy in TCRdb shows in-frame clones only, minus some. The table has 2 million to 2.5 million clones, approximately 93% seen once. The source material was naive CD4+ T cells from PBMCs. Subset of the sample: CD45RA+ positively selected. The V gene is TRBV4-3, the J gene TRBJ1-4; D perhaps matches TRBD1 (5 bases). This sequence originates from a man younger than 30 in good health. Some clones in this sample may be carry-over from other donors' samples. The CDR3 sequence is CASSQGGRGEKLFF. CDR3 bases: TGCGCCAGCAGCCAGGGCGGAAGGGGTGAAAAACTGTTTTTT.